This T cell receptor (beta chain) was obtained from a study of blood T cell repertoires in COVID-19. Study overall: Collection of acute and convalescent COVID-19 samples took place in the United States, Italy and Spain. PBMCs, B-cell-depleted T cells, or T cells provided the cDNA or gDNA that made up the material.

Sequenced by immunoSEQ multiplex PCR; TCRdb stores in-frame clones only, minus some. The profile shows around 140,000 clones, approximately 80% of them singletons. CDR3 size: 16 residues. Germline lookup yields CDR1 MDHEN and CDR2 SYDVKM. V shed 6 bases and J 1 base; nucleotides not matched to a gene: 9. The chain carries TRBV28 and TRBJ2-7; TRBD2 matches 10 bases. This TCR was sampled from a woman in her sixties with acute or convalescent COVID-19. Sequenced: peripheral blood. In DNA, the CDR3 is TGTGCCAGCAGAGAGAGCGGGAGGGCCCCTTCCTACGAGCAGTACTTC. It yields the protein CASRESGRAPSYEQYF.